What follows are 18 T cell receptor beta chains derived from one specimen sequenced in a study of shared clonotypes between healthy human individuals. The data were produced by immunoSEQ multiplex PCR, yet TCRdb's version contains in-frame clones alone and is incomplete. The sample yields about 480,000 clones, about 79% seen once. The specimen sequenced was PBMCs. The source of these receptors is a woman aged 40 to 49 in good health. Some clones in this sample may be carry-over from other donors' samples.

In this sample, this clone turned up once. This rearrangement joins TRBV30 to TRBJ2-5, with D perhaps TRBD1 (5 bases). The V end was cut by 0 bases, the J end by 5 bases, with 13 bases between. Germline CDR1 and CDR2: GTSNPN and SVGIG (reference sequence). The CDR3 extends over 14 amino acids. The CDR3 loop is CAWSVRAVPETQYF. CDR3 nucleotides: TGTGCCTGGAGTGTCAGGGCTGTCCCCGAGACCCAGTACTTC.

V and J are TRBV7-3 and TRBJ1-3; 7 bases are shared with TRBD1. Losses at the gene ends were 2 bases for V and 6 bases for J; bases not matched to a gene: 1. This CDR3 region has 13 residues. Germline CDR1 SGHTA, CDR2 FQGTGA. This chain's CDR3 is CASSLGQANTIYF. The CDR3, as DNA: TGTGCCAGCAGCTTAGGACAGGCAAACACCATATATTTT.

The gene calls are TRBV5-5 and TRBJ1-5, with D maybe TRBD1 (6 bases). Germline V CDR1 and CDR2: SGHKS, YYEKEE (reference sequence). This CDR3 spans 14 amino acids. Trimming removed 2 bases at V and 4 bases at J, with 10 bases between. In DNA form, the CDR3 reads TGTGCCAGCAGCTTTGGTACAGGGAATCAGCCCCAGCATTTT. Translated, it gives CASSFGTGNQPQHF. The whole variable domain, filled in from reference TRBV5-5 and TRBJ1-5, reads DAGVTQSPTHLIKTRGQQVTLRCSPISGHKSVSWYQQVLGQGPQFIFQYYEKEERGRGNFPDRFSARQFPNYSSELNVNALLLGDSALYLCASSFGTGNQPQHFGDGTRLSIL.

V usage is TRBV18 and J usage is TRBJ1-1; D not certain. The CDR3 covers 15 residues. Germline lookup yields CDR1 KGHSH and CDR2 LQKENI. V lost 0 bases to trimming and J lost 1 base, with 9 bases between them. The CDR3 coding sequence is TGTGCCAGCTCACCACCGGCCTTCGGGAACACTGAAGCTTTCTTT. This sequence encodes CASSPPAFGNTEAFF. Based on the CDR3 plus reference TRBV18 and TRBJ1-1, the full variable domain is NAGVMQNPRHLVRRRGQEARLRCSPMKGHSHVYWYRQLPEEGLKFMVYLQKENIIDESGMPKERFSAEFPKEGPSILRIQQVVRGDSAAYFCASSPPAFGNTEAFFGQGTRLTVV.

The rearrangement links TRBV30 to TRBJ1-2; D is unresolved. This CDR3 contains 12 residues. V was pared by 4 bases and J by 4 bases, with 10 bases between. From germline, CDR1 is GTSNPN and CDR2 SVGIG (reference sequence). CDR3 sequence reads: CAWIWASYGYTF. The CDR3 bases are TGTGCCTGGATCTGGGCTTCCTATGGCTACACCTTC.

V is TRBV9 and J is TRBJ1-3; D is ambiguous. The germline V and J ends were trimmed by 0 bases and 4 bases, with 11 bases remaining between them. The germline gives CDR1 SGDLS, CDR2 YYNGEE. CDR3 length equals 15 residues. CDR3 bases: TGTGCCAGCAGCGTAGGACCATCCCTCGGAAACACCATATATTTT. It specifies CASSVGPSLGNTIYF.

The chain carries TRBV11-2 and TRBJ2-7; 7 positions match TRBD1. The CDR3 extends over 15 amino acids. Germline V lookup: CDR1 SGHAT, CDR2 FQNNGV. The V gene end was trimmed by 2 bases and the J gene end by 0 bases; junction bases not matched to a gene: 4. The CDR3 region is CASSLRRGYSYEQYF. The CDR3 DNA reads TGTGCCAGCAGCTTACGCAGGGGGTACTCCTACGAGCAGTACTTC. The full variable domain, completed using reference TRBV11-2 and TRBJ2-7, is EAGVAQSPRYKIIEKRQSVAFWCNPISGHATLYWYQQILGQGPKLLIQFQNNGVVDDSQLPKDRFSAERLKGVDSTLKIQPAKLEDSAVYLCASSLRRGYSYEQYFGPGTRLTVT.

In DNA, the CDR3 is TGCGCCAGCAGCTTGGGGATCCCGAACACTGAAGCTTTCTTT. This encodes CASSLGIPNTEAFF. The gene calls are TRBV5-1 and TRBJ1-1; unclear D gene. V lost 0 bases, J lost 1 base, and 7 bases lay in between. Germline V gives CDR1 SGHRS, CDR2 YFSETQ. The CDR3 has 14 amino acids.

This clone came up a few times. This chain links TRBV5-1 with TRBJ2-5; the D gene is possibly TRBD1 (5 bases). V was shortened by 2 bases and J by 1 base, with 9 bases between the two germline ends. Germline values: CDR1 SGHRS, CDR2 YFSETQ. There are 14 residues in the CDR3. The chain's CDR3 is CASSLGAVQETQYF. DNA of the CDR3: TGCGCCAGCAGCTTAGGGGCAGTCCAAGAGACCCAGTACTTC.

The V call is TRBV7-6, the J call TRBJ2-3; 13 bases agree with TRBD2. The CDR3 sequence is 20 residues long. The germline V gene encodes CDR1 SGHVS and CDR2 FNYEAQ. V shed 5 bases, J shed 5 bases, and the junction held 19 bases outside the gene matches. The CDR3 is CASSRGLAGEEGAWGDTQYF. CDR3 nucleotides: TGTGCCAGCAGCAGAGGACTAGCGGGAGAGGAGGGGGCTTGGGGAGATACGCAGTATTTT.

In DNA form, the CDR3 reads TGTGCCAGCAGTTCGGCTAGCGGGTGGGGGACAGATACGCAGTATTTT. Amino acid sequence: CASSSASGWGTDTQYF. V is TRBV27 and J is TRBJ2-3; 8 positions agree with TRBD2. The CDR3 extends over 16 amino acids. Germline V gene lookup returns CDR1 MNHEY and CDR2 SMNVEV (reference sequence). The ends lost 4 bases at V and 3 bases at J; junction bases unmatched: 9.

A note on this clone: Other DNA variants within this sample encode the same CDR3. This chain links TRBV9 with TRBJ2-3; 7 positions agree with TRBD1. Germline CDR1 reads SGDLS; CDR2 reads YYNGEE. The J segment lost 1 base and the V segment lost 0 bases, leaving 2 bases of the junction unmatched. The CDR3 loop spans 15 amino acids. CDR3 region: CASSVEQGRTDTQYF. The CDR3 DNA sequence: TGTGCCAGCAGCGTAGAACAGGGGCGCACAGATACGCAGTATTTT.

The chain joins TRBV5-1 to TRBJ2-7; TRBD1 matches 11 bases. The CDR3 has 16 residues. Germline assignment: CDR1 SGHRS and CDR2 YFSETQ. J was trimmed by 6 bases and V by 2 bases; bases with no gene match: 10. Here the CDR3 reads CASSLAPGQGDLEQYF. Written as DNA, the CDR3 is TGCGCCAGCAGCTTAGCACCGGGACAGGGGGACCTCGAGCAGTACTTC.

This clone turned up a few times. This chain joins TRBV10-3 and TRBJ1-1; D call uncertain. The ends were cut back, 4 bases at V and 5 bases at J, with 8 bases in the middle. This CDR3 is built from 12 residues. CDR1 is ENHRY, CDR2 SYGVKD, per germline. The CDR3 loop is CAISGGQTEAFF. The DNA for the CDR3 is TGTGCCATCAGTGGTGGGCAGACTGAAGCTTTCTTT.

The chain uses TRBV7-9 and TRBJ2-2, with a weak D call TRBD1 (7 bases). This CDR3 spans 15 amino acids. Germline V gene lookup returns CDR1 SEHNR and CDR2 FQNEAQ (reference sequence). V was trimmed by 6 bases and J by 3 bases, leaving 14 bases between them. CDR3 loop: CASRVTGDYTGELFF. Here the CDR3 DNA reads TGTGCCAGCAGGGTTACAGGGGACTACACCGGGGAGCTGTTTTTT. The whole variable domain, remainder taken from reference TRBV7-9 and TRBJ2-2, is DTGVSQNPRHKITKRGQNVTFRCDPISEHNRLYWYRQTLGQGPEFLTYFQNEAQLEKSRLLSDRFSAERPKGSFSTLEIQRTEQGDSAMYLCASRVTGDYTGELFFGEGSRLTVL.

CDR3 DNA: TGTGCCGGAGGGGCAGGGAACTATGGCTACACCTTC. Protein sequence: CAGGAGNYGYTF. The J gene is TRBJ1-2, the V gene TRBV28; D perhaps matches TRBD1 (5 bases). V was clipped by 11 bases and J by 2 bases, with 12 bases between them. The germline V gene encodes CDR1 MDHEN and CDR2 SYDVKM. This CDR3 is built from 12 residues.

The rearrangement joins TRBV7-9 to TRBJ2-7; 7 bases agree with TRBD2. The length of the CDR3 is 14 residues. The ends lost 4 bases at V and 5 bases at J; junction bases unmatched: 8. Per germline, CDR1 SEHNR and CDR2 FQNEAQ (reference sequence). CDR3 residues: CASSSSGGVHEQYF. CDR3 DNA sequence: TGTGCCAGCAGCTCCAGTGGGGGGGTACACGAGCAGTACTTC. Complete variable domain (other parts from reference TRBV7-9 and TRBJ2-7): DTGVSQNPRHKITKRGQNVTFRCDPISEHNRLYWYRQTLGQGPEFLTYFQNEAQLEKSRLLSDRFSAERPKGSFSTLEIQRTEQGDSAMYLCASSSSGGVHEQYFGPGTRLTVT.

Turning to this clone: At the DNA level, this CDR3 is encoded by other sequences in the same sample as well. The genes are TRBV7-2 and TRBJ2-7, with TRBD2 matching over 9 bases. Trimming removed 4 bases from V and 2 bases from J; junction bases left unmatched: 3. CDR1 is SGHTA, CDR2 FQGNSA, per germline. The length of the CDR3 is 14 residues. CDR3 bases: TGTGCCAGCAGCTCCGGACTAGCGACCTACGAGCAGTACTTC. Amino acids: CASSSGLATYEQYF.